This T cell receptor beta chain was captured in a study of cytomegalovirus exposure and HLA in healthy donors. Across the study: As an earlier analysis found, about 179 million T cells yielded fewer than 130 million unique TCR beta sequences. Study findings and constraints: Immune exposure data for these donors was limited to CMV serostatus. Most TCR sequences showed up rarely, but some public TCRs showed up in many donors.

In the case of this clone: Antigen specificity is unknown.

In the PCR, 60 Vbeta and 13 Jbeta primers were used. This table comes from immunoSEQ multiplex PCR, and its TCRdb copy is limited to in-frame clones, with some not included. The repertoire holds some 150,000 clones, around 77% seen once, with around 1.5% in the top ten. The clonotype was recovered from a man between 60 and 70 years old in good health and CMV-seronegative. Sequencing used PBMCs.

CDR3 nucleotides: TGTGCCAGTAGGGCAGCGCGGGACCAAGAGACCCAGTACTTC. Protein sequence: CASRAARDQETQYF. This chain uses TRBV19 with TRBJ2-5; D is perhaps TRBD2 (5 bases). V was trimmed by 6 bases and J by 0 bases, leaving 11 bases between them. Germline V gene lookup returns CDR1 LNHDA and CDR2 SQIVND (reference sequence). CDR3 length: 14 residues.